This T cell receptor beta chain appears in the sequencing data of a study of beta chain features in type 1 diabetes (dated by TCRdb to about 2018). About the study as a whole: Patients and healthy donors did not differ in mean age, gender distribution, total cell number or subset yield. Regulatory and stem cell-like memory subsets were obtained from only 8 patients and about 8 healthy donors, while naive and central memory subsets were obtained from all 30 or so donors. Across all samples, some 110,000,000 sorted cells were examined, and cell number per subset correlated strongly with RNA yield. In the study, TCRB repertoires of sorted circulating CD4+ T cell subsets from recently diagnosed type 1 diabetes patients were compared with those of matched healthy donors.

To note about this clone: Its antigen remains unidentified. No clone much larger than this one lies a single base away; base qualities are absent.

A single peripheral blood draw of 95 to 150 mL on average was collected from each donor into heparinised tubes. A BD FACSAria II and a panel including CD45RO, CCR7, CD25, CD127, CD95 and CD27 were used to sort naive, central memory, regulatory and stem cell-like memory CD4+ T cells. All sorted populations exceeded 98% purity. PBMCs were isolated immediately by Lymphoprep density gradient centrifugation and stained directly without culture. To minimize batch effects, samples were stained and sorted in pairs, one healthy donor with one patient per experiment. The entire amount of isolated RNA was reverse transcribed using the High Capacity cDNA Reverse Transcription Kit, so the sequenced TCRB transcripts were expressed ones. Naive, central memory and regulatory T cell samples underwent deep immunoSEQ sequencing, averaging around 4 million total reads per sample. Sorted cells were lysed in RLT buffer and RNA was extracted with DNase-treated RNeasy Micro or Mini kits, depending on cell number. Each cell subset was processed separately to prevent cross-contamination, with patient and healthy donor samples processed together. The immunoSEQ multiplex PCR was used to amplify TCRB sequences from cDNA, yielding 87-bp fragments that span the CDR3 region. Sequencing of the amplicons was performed on the Illumina HiSeq platform. The study's processing was this. Synthetic template baselines were used to correct PCR bias computationally, reads within Hamming distance 2 were collapsed together, and singletons that could not be merged were discarded. Reads were aligned against IMGT to assign V, D and J genes, CDR3 length and insertions or deletions at six rearrangement sites. Within each subset, clonotype counts were normalized to sorted cell number, and only after that were true diversity and Gini coefficients computed with the tcR R package. The overlap coefficient, calculated on TCRB nucleotide sequences, was used to measure repertoire sharing. Out-of-frame TCRB sequences from naive cells were analyzed as a proxy for the pre-selection repertoire. In its TCRdb copy, this immuneACCESS table keeps in-frame sequences only and misses some clones. Where compared with another copy, unresolved V genes explain less than half of these, and the others have no known cause. V and J calls plus clone size are reproduced from that table; the DNA served to infer D and trimming. The sample includes 500,000 to 850,000 clones, with about 14% observed a single time. Approximately 0.042% of the sample is held by the ten biggest clonotypes.

General study outcomes and caveats: Because cDNA was sequenced instead of genomic DNA, highly expressing activated cells could be over-represented, though the groups showed no difference in activation or CD3 levels. Patients with type 1 diabetes made fewer insertions and deleted more nucleotides at VDJ recombination sites, implying thymic rearrangement abnormalities. A moderate but significant shortening of TCRB CDR3 length was observed in type 1 diabetes patients in all four CD4+ subsets. Naive, central memory and regulatory TCRB repertoires appeared more similar among patients than among healthy donors. HLA sub-analyses involved small numbers of individuals, so any influence of HLA type on TCRB rearrangement remained unresolved. PCR may preferentially amplify shorter templates, but because patient and control samples were amplified and corrected together, any resulting skew would affect both groups equally.

Input material: naive CD4+ T cells from blood. The cell subset or site label, as the study defines it: true naive CD4+ T cells. The TCR sequence derives from a man between 18 and 29 years old with type 1 diabetes.

The CDR3: CASSSYNRWQYNEQFF. The base sequence is TGCGCCAGCAGCTCGTACAACCGGTGGCAGTACAATGAGCAGTTCTTC. Recombination linked TRBV5-1 to TRBJ2-1; the D gene lacks a confident call. The CDR3, cysteine through phenylalanine, is 16 amino acids long. Just the 48-base CDR3 DNA is kept, in frame starting at base 1. V is clipped by 3 bases and J by 4 bases, and the sequence between their germline boundaries is 17 bases long. CDR1 and CDR2, looked up from the germline V gene, are SGHRS and YFSETQ.